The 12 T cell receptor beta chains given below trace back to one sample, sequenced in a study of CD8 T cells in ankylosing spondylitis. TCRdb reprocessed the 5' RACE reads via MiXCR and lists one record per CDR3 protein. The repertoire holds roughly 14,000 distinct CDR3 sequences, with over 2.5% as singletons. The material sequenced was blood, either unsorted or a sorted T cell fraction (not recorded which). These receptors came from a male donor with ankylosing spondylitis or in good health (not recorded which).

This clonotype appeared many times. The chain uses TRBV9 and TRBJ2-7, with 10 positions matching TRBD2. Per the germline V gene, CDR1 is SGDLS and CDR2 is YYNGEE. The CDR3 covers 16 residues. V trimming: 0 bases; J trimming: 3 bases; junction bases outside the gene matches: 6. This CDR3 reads CASSVAIAGGDYEQYF. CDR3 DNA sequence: TGTGCCAGCAGCGTAGCTATAGCGGGAGGTGACTACGAGCAGTACTTC. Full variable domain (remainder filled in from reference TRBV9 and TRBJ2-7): DSGVTQTPKHLITATGQRVTLRCSPRSGDLSVYWYQQSLDQGLQFLIQYYNGEERAKGNILERFSAQQFPDLHSELNLSSLELGDSALYFCASSVAIAGGDYEQYFGPGTRLTVT.

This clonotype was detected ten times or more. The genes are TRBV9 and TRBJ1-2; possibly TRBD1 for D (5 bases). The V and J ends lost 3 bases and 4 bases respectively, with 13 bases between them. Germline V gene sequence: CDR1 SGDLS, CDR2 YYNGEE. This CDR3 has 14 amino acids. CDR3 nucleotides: TGTGCCAGCAGCGCCACCGACAGCCGCTATGGCTACACCTTC. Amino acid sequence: CASSATDSRYGYTF.

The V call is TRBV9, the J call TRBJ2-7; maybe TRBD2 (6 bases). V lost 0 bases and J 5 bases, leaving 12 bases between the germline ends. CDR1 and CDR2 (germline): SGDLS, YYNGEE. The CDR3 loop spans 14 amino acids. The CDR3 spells CASSVGAGRDEQYF. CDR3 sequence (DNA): TGTGCCAGCAGCGTAGGGGCGGGACGGGACGAGCAGTACTTC.

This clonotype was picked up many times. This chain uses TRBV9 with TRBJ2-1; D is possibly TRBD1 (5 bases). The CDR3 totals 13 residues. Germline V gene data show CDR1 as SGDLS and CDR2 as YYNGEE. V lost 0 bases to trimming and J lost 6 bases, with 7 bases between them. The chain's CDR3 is CASSVGQTNEQFF. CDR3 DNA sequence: TGTGCCAGCAGCGTAGGACAGACCAATGAGCAGTTCTTC.

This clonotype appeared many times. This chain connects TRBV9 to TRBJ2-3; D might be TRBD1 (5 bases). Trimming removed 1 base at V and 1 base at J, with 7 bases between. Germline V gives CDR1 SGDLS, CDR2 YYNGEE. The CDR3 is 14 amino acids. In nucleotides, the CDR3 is TGTGCCAGCAGCGTAAAGGGGCGCACAGATACGCAGTATTTT. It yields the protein CASSVKGRTDTQYF.

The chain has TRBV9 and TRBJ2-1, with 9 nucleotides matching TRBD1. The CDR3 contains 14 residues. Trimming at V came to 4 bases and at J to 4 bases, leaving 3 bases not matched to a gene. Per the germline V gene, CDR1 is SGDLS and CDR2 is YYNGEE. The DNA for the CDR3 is TGTGCCAGCAGCTTGGGACAGGGATACAATGAGCAGTTCTTC. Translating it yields CASSLGQGYNEQFF.

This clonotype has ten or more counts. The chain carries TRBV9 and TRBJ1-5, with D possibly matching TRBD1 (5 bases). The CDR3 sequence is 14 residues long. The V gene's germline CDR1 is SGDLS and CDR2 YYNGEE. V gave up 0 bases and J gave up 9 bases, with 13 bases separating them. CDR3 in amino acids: CASSVEGLFGPQHF. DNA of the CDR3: TGTGCCAGCAGCGTAGAGGGGTTGTTTGGGCCCCAGCATTTT.

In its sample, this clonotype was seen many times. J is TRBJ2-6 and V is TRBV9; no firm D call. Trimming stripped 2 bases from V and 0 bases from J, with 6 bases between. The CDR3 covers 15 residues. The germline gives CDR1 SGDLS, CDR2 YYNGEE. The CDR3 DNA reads TGTGCCAGCAGCGTTCTCGGCTCTGGGGCCAACGTCCTGACTTTC. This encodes CASSVLGSGANVLTF. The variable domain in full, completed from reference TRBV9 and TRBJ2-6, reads DSGVTQTPKHLITATGQRVTLRCSPRSGDLSVYWYQQSLDQGLQFLIQYYNGEERAKGNILERFSAQQFPDLHSELNLSSLELGDSALYFCASSVLGSGANVLTFGAGSRLTVL.

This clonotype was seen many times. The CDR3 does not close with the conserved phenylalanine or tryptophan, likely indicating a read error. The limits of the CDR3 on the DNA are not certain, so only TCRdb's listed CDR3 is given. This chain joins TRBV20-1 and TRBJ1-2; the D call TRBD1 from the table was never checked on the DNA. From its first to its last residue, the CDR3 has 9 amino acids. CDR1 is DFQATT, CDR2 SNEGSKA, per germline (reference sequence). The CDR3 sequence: CSARALGGR.

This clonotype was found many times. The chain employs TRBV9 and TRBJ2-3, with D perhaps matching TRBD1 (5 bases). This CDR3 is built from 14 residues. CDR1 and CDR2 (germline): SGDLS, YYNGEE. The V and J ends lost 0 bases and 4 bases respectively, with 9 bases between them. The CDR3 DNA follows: TGTGCCAGCAGCGTAGCTACGACAGCAGATACGCAGTATTTT. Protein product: CASSVATTADTQYF.

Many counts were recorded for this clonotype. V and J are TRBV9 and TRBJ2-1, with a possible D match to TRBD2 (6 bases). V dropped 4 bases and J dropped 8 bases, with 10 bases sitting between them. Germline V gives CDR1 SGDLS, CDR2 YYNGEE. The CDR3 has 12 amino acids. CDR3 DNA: TGTGCCAGCAGCCCCCGGGGGTATGAGCAGTTCTTC. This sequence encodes CASSPRGYEQFF.

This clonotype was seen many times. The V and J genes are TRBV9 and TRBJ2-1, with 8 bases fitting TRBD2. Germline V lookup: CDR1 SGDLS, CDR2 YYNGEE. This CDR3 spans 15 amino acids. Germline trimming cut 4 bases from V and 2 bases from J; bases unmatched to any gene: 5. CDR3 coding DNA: TGTGCCAGCAGCACCTCTAGCGGGCCCTACAATGAGCAGTTCTTC. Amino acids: CASSTSSGPYNEQFF.